This T cell receptor beta chain was documented in a study of T cell responses to AZD1222 COVID-19 vaccine. Sequenced by immunoSEQ multiplex PCR; TCRdb stores in-frame clones only, minus some. The profile shows 45,000 to 60,000 clones, approximately 83% of them singletons. The clonotype originates from an adult in good health. The material sequenced was peripheral blood, taken on day 0 of AZD1222 vaccination.

The CDR3 coding sequence is TGCAGCGTTAGAAGCGGGCCTAGCTCCTACAATGAGCAGTTCTTC. Encoded protein: CSVRSGPSSYNEQFF. The chain uses TRBV29-1 and TRBJ2-1, with D perhaps matching TRBD2 (6 bases). The V and J ends lost 5 bases and 0 bases respectively, with 14 bases between them. CDR1 and CDR2 from the germline V gene are SQVTM and ANQGSEA. CDR3 size: 15 residues.